Listed below are T cell receptor beta chains from one sample, sequenced in a study of blood T cell repertoires in COVID-19. Repertoires were generated with immunoSEQ multiplex PCR, while TCRdb's copy carries only in-frame clones and drops some. The repertoire holds approximately 90,000 clones, with 60% to 85% as singletons. The sample was peripheral blood. The receptors were gathered from a human donor in a cohort sampled during active COVID-19. Both conserved end residues are part of each CDR3. The order of the fields is CDR3 length, J gene, clone size, V gene, D gene, CDR3 DNA, CDR3 protein. D genes are given only for firm matches. A row's size may be missing; if present it is once, few, many or a size class.

>17|TRBJ1-1|NA|TRBV30|NA
TGTGCCTGGAGGAGACCTTGGACAGCCTCCTCGAACACTGAAGCTTTCTTT
CAWRRPWTASSNTEAFF
>13|TRBJ2-7|once|TRBV6-1|NA
TGTGCCAGCAGTGAACCTCCGGGTTACGAGCAGTACTTC
CASSEPPGYEQYF
>16|TRBJ1-2|NA|TRBV6-5|NA
TGTGCCAGCAGTTACTCGAGGGGGGGGACTCGCTATGGCTACACCTTC
CASSYSRGGTRYGYTF
>15|TRBJ2-7|NA|TRBV11-1|TRBD1
TGTGCCAGCAGCTCCCGGGACAGGGGGAAAAACGAGCAGTACTTC
CASSSRDRGKNEQYF
>15|TRBJ2-3|few|TRBV27|TRBD1
TGTGCCAGCAGTCAACCAGGGGGAAGCACAGATACGCAGTATTTT
CASSQPGGSTDTQYF
>14|TRBJ2-3|once|TRBV6-1|NA
TGTGCCAGCAGTGAAGCTGGCAGCACAGATACGCAGTATTTT
CASSEAGSTDTQYF
>16|TRBJ2-3|few|TRBV10-3|TRBD1
TGTGCCATCAGTGCCCTAACAGGGGGAGTGACAGATACGCAGTATTTT
CAISALTGGVTDTQYF
>15|TRBJ2-3|NA|TRBV11-3|NA
TGTGCCAGCAGCCCCCGTTCGGGAGCGAAGGATACGCAGTATTTT
CASSPRSGAKDTQYF
>13|TRBJ2-3|NA|TRBV5-1|NA
TGCGCCACCAGGGCGGGCAGCACAGATACGCAGTATTTT
CATRAGSTDTQYF
>18|TRBJ2-7|NA|TRBV24-1|TRBD2
TGTGCCACACCCTTACGCCACCGACTAGCGGACGGCTCCTACGAGCAGTACTTC
CATPLRHRLADGSYEQYF
>18|TRBJ2-5|NA|TRBV9|NA
TGTGCCAGCAGCGTAGTGGGCGGTTTGTTGGAGGGCCGCAAGACCCAGTACTTC
CASSVVGGLLEGRKTQYF
>15|TRBJ2-7|NA|TRBV5-4|TRBD2
TGTGCCAGCAGCTTGGTACTAGCGGGAGCCTACGAGCAGTACTTC
CASSLVLAGAYEQYF
>12|TRBJ1-6|once|TRBV6-5|NA
TGTGCCAGCAGAAGCCCGGGTTCACCCCTCCACTTT
CASRSPGSPLHF
>15|TRBJ1-2|NA|TRBV28|NA
TGTGCCAGCAGTTCCCATCGAGGGCGGGGTTATGGCTACACCTTC
CASSSHRGRGYGYTF
>15|TRBJ1-6|NA|TRBV19|TRBD1
TGTGCCAGTAGGGGCGGAGGGACAGGGGATTCACCCCTCCACTTT
CASRGGGTGDSPLHF
>17|TRBJ2-7|NA|TRBV27|TRBD1
TGTGCCAGCAGTTTGGGACAGGGGGCCTTTTTCTCCTACGAGCAGTACTTC
CASSLGQGAFFSYEQYF
>14|TRBJ2-7|NA|TRBV6-5|NA
TGTGCCAGCAGTTCTGGGGGCTCCACCTACGAGCAGTACTTC
CASSSGGSTYEQYF
>16|TRBJ2-1|NA|TRBV14|TRBD2
TGTGCCAGCAGCCCCCTTTGGGCGGGAGGTTACAATGAGCAGTTCTTC
CASSPLWAGGYNEQFF
>15|TRBJ1-6|NA|TRBV27|TRBD1
TGTGCCAGCAGTCCAGGACAGGGAAGCAATTCACCCCTCCACTTT
CASSPGQGSNSPLHF
>15|TRBJ2-1|NA|TRBV7-3|TRBD2
TGTGCCAGCAGCCTTCGGACTAGCGGTTACAATGAGCAGTTCTTC
CASSLRTSGYNEQFF
>17|TRBJ2-3|NA|TRBV4-2|TRBD2
TGTGCCAGCAGCCAAGGGCCCCTGGCGGGGGGCACAGATACGCAGTATTTT
CASSQGPLAGGTDTQYF
>16|TRBJ1-5|once|TRBV6-9|TRBD1
TGTGCCAGCAGTTATCCCGGACAGGTTAGCAATCAGCCCCAGCATTTT
CASSYPGQVSNQPQHF
>13|TRBJ2-7|NA|TRBV30|TRBD1
TGTGCCTGGAGTGTTTGGACAGGGGCCGAGCAGTACTTC
CAWSVWTGAEQYF
>9|TRBJ2-3|NA|TRBV30|NA
TGTGCCTGGTCGCCCCCGAGGCATTTT
CAWSPPRHF
>13|TRBJ1-2|NA|TRBV7-2|NA
TGTGCCAGCAGCCGAGGACAGCTGTATGGCTACACCTTC
CASSRGQLYGYTF
>15|TRBJ2-1|NA|TRBV4-3|NA
TGCGCCAGCAGCCCTATCTCTTTCTCCTACAATGAGCAGTTCTTC
CASSPISFSYNEQFF
>14|TRBJ2-7|NA|TRBV18|TRBD1
TGTGCCAGCTCACCGGACAGGGGGAAGTACGAGCAGTACTTC
CASSPDRGKYEQYF
>19|TRBJ1-4|once|TRBV7-9|TRBD1
TGTGCCAGCAGCCGAACCGGGACAGGGGACCTTGCAACTAATGAAAAACTGTTTTTT
CASSRTGTGDLATNEKLFF
>19|TRBJ2-2|many|TRBV11-2|TRBD2
TGTGCCAGCAGTCATCCATGGTATGAGAGCGGGAGGGCCCCCGGGGAGCTGTTTTTT
CASSHPWYESGRAPGELFF
>17|TRBJ2-3|NA|TRBV7-2|TRBD2
TGTGCCAGCAGCCGCCAGGCTAGCGGGGTGGGGACAGATACGCAGTATTTT
CASSRQASGVGTDTQYF
>13|TRBJ1-1|few|TRBV6-4|NA
TGTGCCAGCAGTGTTACAGTGAACACTGAAGCTTTCTTT
CASSVTVNTEAFF
>15|TRBJ2-2|NA|TRBV7-3|TRBD2
TGTGCCAGCAGCCGCGGACTAGCGGAGACCGGGGAGCTGTTTTTT
CASSRGLAETGELFF
>13|TRBJ1-2|NA|TRBV14|NA
TGTGCCAGCAGCCCCAATGAGGGCTATGGCTACACCTTC
CASSPNEGYGYTF
>14|TRBJ2-7|NA|TRBV2|NA
TGTGCCAGCCGGATGGGCTCCCTCTCCTACGAGCAGTACTTC
CASRMGSLSYEQYF
>13|TRBJ2-7|NA|TRBV10-3|TRBD1
TGTGCCATCACCAAGACAGGGAGCTACGAGCAGTACTTC
CAITKTGSYEQYF
>14|TRBJ1-2|NA|TRBV5-4|NA
TGTGCCAGCAGCTTCAGAGTCGGGGAGGGAGGCTACACCTTC
CASSFRVGEGGYTF
>15|TRBJ2-5|NA|TRBV6-5|TRBD1
TGTGCCAGCAGTAAGGACAGGGGCGGACAAGAGACCCAGTACTTC
CASSKDRGGQETQYF
>14|TRBJ2-7|few|TRBV3-1/TRBV3-2|TRBD2
TGTGCCAGCAGCCTGACTAGCGGGAAGGACGAGCAGTACTTC
CASSLTSGKDEQYF
>14|TRBJ1-1|NA|TRBV7-2|NA
TGTGCCAGCAGCTTTTGGCAGAGGGCCACTGAAGCTTTCTTT
CASSFWQRATEAFF
>13|TRBJ2-1|once|TRBV5-8|NA
TGTGCCAGCAGCTTGGTGTTCGGCAATGAGCAGTTCTTC
CASSLVFGNEQFF
>16|TRBJ2-3|once|TRBV24-1|TRBD1
TGTGCCACCAGTGATTTGTTCCCGACAGGGGTGGATACGCAGTATTTT
CATSDLFPTGVDTQYF